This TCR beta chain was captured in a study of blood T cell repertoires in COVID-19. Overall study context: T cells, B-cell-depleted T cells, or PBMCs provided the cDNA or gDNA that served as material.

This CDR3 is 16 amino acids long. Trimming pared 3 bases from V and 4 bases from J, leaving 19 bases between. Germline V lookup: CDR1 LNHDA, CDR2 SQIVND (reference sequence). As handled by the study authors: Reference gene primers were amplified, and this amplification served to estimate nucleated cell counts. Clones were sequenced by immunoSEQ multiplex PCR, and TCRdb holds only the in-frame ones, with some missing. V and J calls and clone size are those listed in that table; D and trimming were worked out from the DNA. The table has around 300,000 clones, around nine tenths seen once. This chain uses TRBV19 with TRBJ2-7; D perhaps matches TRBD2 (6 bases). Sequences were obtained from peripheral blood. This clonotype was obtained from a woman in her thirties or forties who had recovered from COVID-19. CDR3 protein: CASSILVSGRRYEQYF. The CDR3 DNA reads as TGTGCCAGTAGTATTTTAGTTAGTGGGAGGCGTTACGAGCAGTACTTC.